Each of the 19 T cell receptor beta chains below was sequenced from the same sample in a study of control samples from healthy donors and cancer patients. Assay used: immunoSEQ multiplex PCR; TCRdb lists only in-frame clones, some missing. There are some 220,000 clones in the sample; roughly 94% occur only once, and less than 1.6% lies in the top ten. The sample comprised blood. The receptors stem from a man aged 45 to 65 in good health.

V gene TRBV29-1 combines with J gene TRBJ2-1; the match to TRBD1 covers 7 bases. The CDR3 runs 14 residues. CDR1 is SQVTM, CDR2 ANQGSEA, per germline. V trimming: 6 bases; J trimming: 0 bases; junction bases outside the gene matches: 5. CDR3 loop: CSVHRGNSYNEQFF. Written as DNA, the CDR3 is TGCAGCGTCCACAGGGGTAACTCCTACAATGAGCAGTTCTTC.

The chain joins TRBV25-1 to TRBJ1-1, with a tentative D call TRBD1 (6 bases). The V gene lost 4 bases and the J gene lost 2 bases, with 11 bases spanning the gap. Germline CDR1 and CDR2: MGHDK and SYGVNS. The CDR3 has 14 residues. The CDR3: CASSAGQQNTEAFF. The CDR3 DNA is TGTGCCAGCAGTGCTGGACAGCAAAACACTGAAGCTTTCTTT.

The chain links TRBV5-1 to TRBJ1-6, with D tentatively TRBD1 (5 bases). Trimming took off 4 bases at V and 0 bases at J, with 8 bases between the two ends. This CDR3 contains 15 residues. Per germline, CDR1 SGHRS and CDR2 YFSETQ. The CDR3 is CASSRDSSYNSPLHF. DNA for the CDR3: TGCGCCAGCAGCCGAGACAGCTCCTATAATTCACCCCTCCACTTT.

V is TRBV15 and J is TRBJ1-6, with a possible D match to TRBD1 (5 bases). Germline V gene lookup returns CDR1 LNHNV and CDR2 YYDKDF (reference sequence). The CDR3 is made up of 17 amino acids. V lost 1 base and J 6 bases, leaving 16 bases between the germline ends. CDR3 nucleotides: TGTGCCACCAGCAGAGCGGACATCCCGAATAGTAATTCACCCCTCCACTTT. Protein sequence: CATSRADIPNSNSPLHF.

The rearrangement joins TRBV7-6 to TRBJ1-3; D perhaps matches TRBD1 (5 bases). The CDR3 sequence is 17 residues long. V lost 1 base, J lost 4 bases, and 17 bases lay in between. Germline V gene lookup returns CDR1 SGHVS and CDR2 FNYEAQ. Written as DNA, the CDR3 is TGTGCCAGCAGCTTAGAGGGCCTCAGGGCGTCGGGAAACACCATATATTTT. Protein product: CASSLEGLRASGNTIYF.

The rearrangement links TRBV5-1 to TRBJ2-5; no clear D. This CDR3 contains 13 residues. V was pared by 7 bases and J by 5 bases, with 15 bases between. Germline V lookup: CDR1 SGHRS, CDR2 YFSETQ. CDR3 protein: CASYDTGWETQYF. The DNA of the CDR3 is TGCGCCAGCTACGACACGGGTTGGGAGACCCAGTACTTC.

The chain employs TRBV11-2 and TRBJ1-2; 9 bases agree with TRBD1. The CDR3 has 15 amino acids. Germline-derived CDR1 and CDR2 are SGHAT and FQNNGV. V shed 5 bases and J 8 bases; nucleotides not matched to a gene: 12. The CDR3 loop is CASSRPGTGSGGYTF. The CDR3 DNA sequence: TGTGCCAGCAGCCGCCCCGGGACAGGGTCCGGAGGCTACACCTTC. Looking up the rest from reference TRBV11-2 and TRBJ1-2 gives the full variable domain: EAGVAQSPRYKIIEKRQSVAFWCNPISGHATLYWYQQILGQGPKLLIQFQNNGVVDDSQLPKDRFSAERLKGVDSTLKIQPAKLEDSAVYLCASSRPGTGSGGYTFGSGTRLTVV.

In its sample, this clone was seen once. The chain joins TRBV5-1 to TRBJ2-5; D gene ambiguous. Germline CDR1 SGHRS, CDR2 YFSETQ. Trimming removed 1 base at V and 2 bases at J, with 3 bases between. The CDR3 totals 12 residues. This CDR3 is CASSLTQETQYF. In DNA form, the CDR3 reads TGCGCCAGCAGCTTGACACAAGAGACCCAGTACTTC.

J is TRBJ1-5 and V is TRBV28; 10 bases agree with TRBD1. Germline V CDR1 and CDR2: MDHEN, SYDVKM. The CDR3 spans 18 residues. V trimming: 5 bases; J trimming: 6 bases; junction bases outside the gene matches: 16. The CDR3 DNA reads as TGTGCCAGCAGTCCAACCGTCCTGGGACAGGGGAATTTTCAGCCCCAGCATTTT. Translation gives CASSPTVLGQGNFQPQHF.

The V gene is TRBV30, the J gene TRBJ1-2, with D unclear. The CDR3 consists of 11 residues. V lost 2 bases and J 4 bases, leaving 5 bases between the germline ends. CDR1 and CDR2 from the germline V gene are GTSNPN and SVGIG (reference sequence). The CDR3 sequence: CAWSLPYGYTF. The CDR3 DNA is TGTGCCTGGAGTCTTCCCTATGGCTACACCTTC. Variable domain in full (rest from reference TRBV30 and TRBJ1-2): SQTIHQWPATLVQPVGSPLSLECTVEGTSNPNLYWYRQAAGRGLQLLFYSVGIGQISSEVPQNLSASRPQDRQFILSSKKLLLSDSGFYLCAWSLPYGYTFGSGTRLTVV.

CDR3 loop: CATNPIWTASYEQYV. CDR3 nucleotides: TGTGCCACCAATCCCATATGGACAGCTTCCTACGAGCAGTACGTC. The V and J genes are TRBV28 and TRBJ2-7, with a possible D match to TRBD1 (6 bases). CDR3 length: 15 residues. V gave up 10 bases and J gave up 1 base, with 20 bases separating them. The germline gives CDR1 MDHEN, CDR2 SYDVKM.

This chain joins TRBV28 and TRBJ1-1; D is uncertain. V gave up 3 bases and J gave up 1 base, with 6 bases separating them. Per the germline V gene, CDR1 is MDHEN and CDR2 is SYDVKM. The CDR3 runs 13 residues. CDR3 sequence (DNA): TGTGCCAGCAGTTTGGTCCAGAACACTGAAGCTTTCTTT. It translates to CASSLVQNTEAFF.

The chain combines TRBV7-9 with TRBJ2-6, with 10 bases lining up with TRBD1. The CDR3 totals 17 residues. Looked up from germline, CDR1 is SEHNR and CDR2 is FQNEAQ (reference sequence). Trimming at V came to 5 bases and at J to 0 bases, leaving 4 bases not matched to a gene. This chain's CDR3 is CASSRDRGYSGANVLTF. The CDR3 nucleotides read TGTGCCAGCAGCCGGGACAGGGGATACTCTGGGGCCAACGTCCTGACTTTC.

The CDR3 reads CASSQGVSGGTDTQYF. CDR3 in DNA: TGCGCCAGCAGCCAAGGGGTTAGCGGGGGCACAGATACGCAGTATTTT. V gene TRBV4-3 combines with J gene TRBJ2-3, with 8 bases lining up with TRBD2. Looked up from germline, CDR1 is LGHNA and CDR2 is YSLEER. The junction had 4 bases not matched to a gene; V was cut back by 1 base and J by 1 base. This CDR3 contains 16 residues.

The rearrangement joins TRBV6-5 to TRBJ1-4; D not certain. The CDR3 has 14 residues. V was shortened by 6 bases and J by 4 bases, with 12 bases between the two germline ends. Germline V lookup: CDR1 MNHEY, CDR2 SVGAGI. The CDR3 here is CASSYGRFNEKLFF. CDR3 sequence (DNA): TGTGCCAGCAGCTACGGGAGGTTTAATGAAAAACTGTTTTTT.

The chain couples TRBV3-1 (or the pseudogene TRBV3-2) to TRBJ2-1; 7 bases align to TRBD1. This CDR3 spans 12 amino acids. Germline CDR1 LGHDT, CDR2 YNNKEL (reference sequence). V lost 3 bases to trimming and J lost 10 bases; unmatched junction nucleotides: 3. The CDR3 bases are TGTGCCAGCAGCCACAACAGGGGCGAGCAGTTCTTC. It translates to CASSHNRGEQFF.

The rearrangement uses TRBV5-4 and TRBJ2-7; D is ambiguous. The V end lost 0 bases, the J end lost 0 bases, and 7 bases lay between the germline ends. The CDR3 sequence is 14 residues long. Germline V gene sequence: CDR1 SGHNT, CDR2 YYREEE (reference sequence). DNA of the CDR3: TGTGCCAGCAGCTTGGTTCCCAGCTCCTACGAGCAGTACTTC. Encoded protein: CASSLVPSSYEQYF.

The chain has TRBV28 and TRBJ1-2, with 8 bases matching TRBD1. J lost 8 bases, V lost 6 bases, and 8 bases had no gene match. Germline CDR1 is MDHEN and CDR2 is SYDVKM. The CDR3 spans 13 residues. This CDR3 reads CASRQGTGGGYTF. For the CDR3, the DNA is TGTGCCAGCAGACAAGGGACAGGAGGAGGCTACACCTTC.

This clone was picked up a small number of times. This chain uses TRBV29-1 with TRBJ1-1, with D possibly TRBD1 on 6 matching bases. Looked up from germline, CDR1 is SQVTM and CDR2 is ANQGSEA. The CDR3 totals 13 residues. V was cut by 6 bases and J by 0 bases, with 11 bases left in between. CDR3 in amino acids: CSVGDIMNTEAFF. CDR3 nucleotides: TGCAGCGTGGGGGACATTATGAACACTGAAGCTTTCTTT.